What follows is one T cell receptor (beta chain) and its context. The antigen is unknown. The sample belongs to a study of vaccination and CD4 T cells after COVID-19. Study-wide context: Vaccination of participants consisted of two doses of either BNT162b2 or mRNA-1273 vaccine. A few convalescent patients gave samples at day 14 and days 161 to 241 post-vaccination.

Points from the study as a whole: From approximately 21 to 40, the median of SARS-CoV-2-reactive clonotypes rose without reaching significance. Data came from relatively few convalescent patients and lacked early post-infection timepoints.

Described time point: late sampling 161 to 241 days after vaccination in a few convalescent patients. The length of the CDR3 is 11 residues. The V end was cut by 6 bases, the J end by 3 bases, with 6 bases between. Germline V gives CDR1 MNHEY, CDR2 SMNVEV (reference sequence). TCRdb reprocessed the PCR reads with MiXCR, giving one entry per CDR3 protein. The sample records 26,000 or so distinct CDR3 sequences, roughly 50% being singletons. This clonotype was obtained from a human donor who had recovered from COVID-19. V usage is TRBV27 and J usage is TRBJ2-7, with TRBD1 as a possible D gene (5 bases). The source material was CD4+ T cells from blood, sampled about 7 months after SARS-CoV-2 vaccination. The CDR3 reads CASSQGYEQYF. The CDR3 DNA reads as TGTGCCAGCAGCCAGGGCTACGAGCAGTACTTC.